Listed here are 14 T cell receptor beta chains from one sample, sequenced in a study of shared clonotypes between healthy human individuals (dated by TCRdb to the early 2020s). Libraries were made using the immunoSEQ multiplex PCR assay. The table was pulled from immuneACCESS by TCRdb, which kept in-frame rearrangements only. Such tables lose some clones; where checked, under half of the loss comes from unresolved V genes, and the rest has no known cause. This sample gives 2 million to 3 million clones in total; more than 80% of them show up just once. The ten largest clones capture under 0.15% of the sample. Sequences were obtained from naive CD4+ T cells sorted from blood. The cell subset or site label of this sample denotes: CD45RA+ positively selected. The source of these receptors is a man between 18 and 29 years old in good health.

This rearrangement joins TRBV5-6 to TRBJ2-4; perhaps TRBD2 as D (6 bases). Germline CDR1 reads SGHDT; CDR2 reads YYEEEE. V lost 3 bases to trimming and J lost 12 bases, with 13 bases between them. The CDR3 length is 12 residues. The CDR3 region has the DNA TGTGCCAGCAGCTGGAGGTGGGAGGATCAGTACTTC. It encodes CASSWRWEDQYF.

The DNA of the CDR3 is TGTGCCAGCAGCGGAGAGTCCAAGCAGTTCTTC. Its translation is CASSGESKQFF. V is TRBV28 and J is TRBJ2-1, with D hard to call. Trimming pared 6 bases from V and 11 bases from J, leaving 11 bases between. Germline CDR1 reads MDHEN; CDR2 reads SYDVKM. The CDR3 is made up of 11 amino acids.

The rearrangement joins TRBV29-1 to TRBJ2-7, with D perhaps given as TRBD1 or TRBD2 (5 bases each). Germline-derived CDR1 and CDR2 are SQVTM and ANQGSEA. The V gene lost 4 bases and the J gene lost 7 bases, with 14 bases spanning the gap. CDR3 length: 12 residues. DNA of the CDR3: TGCAGCGTTGCGAGGGGAACGGATGAGCAGTACTTC. This codes for CSVARGTDEQYF.

This clone showed up just once. This chain links TRBV5-8 with TRBJ2-7, with D possibly matching TRBD2 (6 bases). Trimming removed 4 bases at V and 5 bases at J, with 13 bases between. Germline V gene sequence: CDR1 SGHTS, CDR2 YDEGEE. This CDR3 comprises 13 residues. The CDR3 DNA follows: TGTGCCAGCAGCCGGGGACTGACCGACGAGCAGTACTTC. It translates to CASSRGLTDEQYF.

The CDR3 sequence is CATSRAVGAGGYTF. The DNA of the CDR3 is TGTGCCACCAGCAGAGCCGTGGGGGCGGGAGGCTACACCTTC. The rearrangement joins TRBV15 to TRBJ1-2; D is possibly TRBD1 (6 bases). The CDR3 has 14 residues. Trimming cost V 1 base and J 8 bases, with 14 bases left between them. CDR1 is LNHNV and CDR2 is YYDKDF in the germline V gene (reference sequence).

The chain carries TRBV5-1 and TRBJ2-1, with 12 bases aligning to TRBD2. Germline V gene lookup returns CDR1 SGHRS and CDR2 YFSETQ. V gave up 0 bases and J gave up 8 bases; unmatched junction bases: 9. This CDR3 region has 17 residues. The CDR3 is CASSLAWASGRAHEQFF. As DNA, the CDR3 is TGCGCCAGCAGCTTGGCGTGGGCTAGCGGGAGGGCTCATGAGCAGTTCTTC.

J is TRBJ2-7 and V is TRBV2; TRBD1 aligns across 7 bases. The germline V gene encodes CDR1 SNHLY and CDR2 FYNNEI. This CDR3 contains 14 residues. V was pared by 6 bases and J by 4 bases, with 9 bases of the junction left unmatched. In DNA form, the CDR3 reads TGTGCCAGCAGGGTAGGGGGCGCCGGGTACGAGCAGTACTTC. This gives the protein CASRVGGAGYEQYF.

V usage is TRBV5-4 and J usage is TRBJ2-2, with D perhaps TRBD2 (5 bases). V was trimmed by 3 bases and J by 6 bases, leaving 15 bases between them. CDR3 length equals 15 residues. Looked up from germline, CDR1 is SGHNT and CDR2 is YYREEE (reference sequence). The CDR3 DNA sequence: TGTGCCAGCAGCTCTAGCCTTGGACCTCCCGGGGAGCTGTTTTTT. This sequence encodes CASSSSLGPPGELFF.

The rearrangement uses TRBV11-2 and TRBJ2-1; 8 nucleotides line up with TRBD1. Germline loops: CDR1 SGHAT, CDR2 FQNNGV. The ends lost 4 bases at V and 9 bases at J; junction bases unmatched: 11. The CDR3 length is 15 residues. This CDR3 reads CASSSTGAILGEQFF. The CDR3 DNA follows: TGTGCCAGCAGCTCGACAGGGGCTATCCTCGGTGAGCAGTTCTTC.

V usage is TRBV11-2 and J usage is TRBJ1-2, with D hard to call. With 0 bases removed from V and 6 bases from J, the gap between germline ends came to 17 bases. CDR3 length: 16 amino acids. Germline CDR1 is SGHAT and CDR2 is FQNNGV. As DNA, the CDR3 is TGTGCCAGCAGCTTAGAATTGACTCGGGGAAAGCATGGCTACACCTTC. Its translation is CASSLELTRGKHGYTF.

J is TRBJ2-2 and V is TRBV7-2; TRBD2 agrees at 8 bases. Germline loops: CDR1 SGHTA, CDR2 FQGNSA. The CDR3 length is 16 residues. With V trimmed by 5 bases and J by 0 bases, 5 bases remained unmatched. CDR3 in DNA: TGTGCCAGCAGCCCGCTAGCGGGTTCGAACACCGGGGAGCTGTTTTTT. As protein: CASSPLAGSNTGELFF.

CDR3 amino acids: CASSLGTGIPKNIQYF. CDR3 DNA: TGTGCCAGCAGTTTAGGGACAGGGATCCCCAAAAACATTCAGTACTTC. V and J are TRBV28 and TRBJ2-4, with TRBD1 matching over 9 bases. With V trimmed by 2 bases and J by 2 bases, 4 bases remained unmatched. The CDR3 runs to 16 residues. CDR1 MDHEN and CDR2 SYDVKM come from the germline V gene.

This chain uses TRBV28 with TRBJ1-2; D call uncertain. Trimming removed 9 bases at V and 5 bases at J, with 10 bases between. The germline V gene encodes CDR1 MDHEN and CDR2 SYDVKM. The CDR3 sequence is 11 residues long. The CDR3 spells CASGRQYGYTF. CDR3 nucleotides: TGTGCCAGTGGACGGCAGTATGGCTACACCTTC.

Of note for this clone: This specimen includes other DNA sequences encoding the same CDR3. CDR3 amino acids: CASSPLAGADTQYF. Here the CDR3 DNA reads TGCGCCAGCAGCCCGCTCGCGGGAGCGGATACGCAGTATTTT. The chain links TRBV5-1 to TRBJ2-3, with TRBD2 matching 7 bases. CDR1 and CDR2 (germline): SGHRS, YFSETQ. There are 14 residues in the CDR3. V shed 4 bases, J shed 6 bases, and the junction held 8 bases outside the gene matches.